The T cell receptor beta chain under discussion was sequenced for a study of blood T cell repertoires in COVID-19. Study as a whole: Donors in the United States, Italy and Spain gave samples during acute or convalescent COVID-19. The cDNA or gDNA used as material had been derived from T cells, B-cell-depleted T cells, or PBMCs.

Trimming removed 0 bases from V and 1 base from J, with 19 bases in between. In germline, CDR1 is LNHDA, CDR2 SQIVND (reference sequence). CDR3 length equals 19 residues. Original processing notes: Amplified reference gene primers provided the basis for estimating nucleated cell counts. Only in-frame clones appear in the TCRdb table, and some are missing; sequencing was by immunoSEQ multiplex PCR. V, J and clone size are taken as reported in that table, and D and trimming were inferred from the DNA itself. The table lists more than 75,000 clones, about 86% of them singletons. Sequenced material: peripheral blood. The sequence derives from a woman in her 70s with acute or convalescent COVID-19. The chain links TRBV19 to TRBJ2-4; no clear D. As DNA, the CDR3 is TGTGCCAGTAGTATAGATTTGGAGCCGTTGAGGTTTGCCAAAAACATTCAGTACTTC. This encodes CASSIDLEPLRFAKNIQYF.